The 30 T cell receptor beta chains listed next were all sequenced from one sample in a study of cytomegalovirus exposure and HLA in healthy donors. PCR amplification relied on 60 Vbeta primers (plus 13 Jbeta primers). Produced via immunoSEQ multiplex PCR; TCRdb's table is partial and in-frame only. The table includes around 130,000 clones, more than 70% detected once. What was sequenced was PBMCs. These receptors all come from a human donor in good health.

The chain couples TRBV6-5 to TRBJ1-2; 8 positions match TRBD1. The CDR3 sequence is 14 residues long. V was clipped by 8 bases and J by 2 bases; unmatched bases: 7. Germline V lookup: CDR1 MNHEY, CDR2 SVGAGI. DNA for the CDR3: TGTGCCAGCGGAGACAGGGGTGCAAACTATGGCTACACCTTC. This sequence encodes CASGDRGANYGYTF.

This clone was detected only a few times. J is TRBJ2-7 and V is TRBV5-4; D is possibly TRBD2 (6 bases). Germline CDR1 reads SGHNT; CDR2 reads YYREEE (reference sequence). The CDR3 totals 13 residues. V was cut by 0 bases and J by 3 bases, with 7 bases left in between. Here the CDR3 DNA reads TGTGCCAGCAGCTTGGGCGGGGTCTACGAGCAGTACTTC. Translating gives CASSLGGVYEQYF.

The chain links TRBV25-1 to TRBJ2-2; TRBD2 matches at 8 bases. Per germline, CDR1 MGHDK and CDR2 SYGVNS. Germline trimming cut 5 bases from V and 6 bases from J; bases unmatched to any gene: 8. CDR3 length: 15 residues. CDR3 in DNA: TGTGCCAGCAGTCCCCGGGGGGGATTCGCCGGGGAGCTGTTTTTT. This codes for CASSPRGGFAGELFF.

The gene calls are TRBV2 and TRBJ2-4, with a weak D call TRBD2 (5 bases). The CDR3 covers 14 residues. The germline V and J ends were trimmed by 9 bases and 4 bases, with 16 bases remaining between them. Per the germline V gene, CDR1 is SNHLY and CDR2 is FYNNEI. CDR3 bases: TGTGCCAGAGCGCGGCCTGAGGGTAAAAACATTCAGTACTTC. Amino acids: CARARPEGKNIQYF. Combining the CDR3 with reference TRBV2 and TRBJ2-4 gives the whole variable domain EPEVTQTPSHQVTQMGQEVILRCVPISNHLYFYWYRQILGQKVEFLVSFYNNEISEKSEIFDDQFSVERPDGSNFTLKIRSTKLEDSAMYFCARARPEGKNIQYFGAGTRLSVL.

The chain combines TRBV15 with TRBJ1-6, with D perhaps TRBD1 (5 bases). CDR3 length: 13 amino acids. Germline V gene data show CDR1 as LNHNV and CDR2 as YYDKDF (reference sequence). Deletions cut 0 bases from V and 9 bases from J, with 6 bases between. DNA for the CDR3: TGTGCCACCAGCAGAGATGGGGCTTCACCCCTCCACTTT. Its translation is CATSRDGASPLHF.

This clone was seen a single time. In nucleotides, the CDR3 is TGCGCCAGCAGCCAAGGCGTGGGGGGTCTGACAGATACGCAGTATTTT. It specifies CASSQGVGGLTDTQYF. The chain has TRBV4-1 and TRBJ2-3, with D perhaps matching TRBD2 (6 bases). The germline CDR1 and CDR2 sequences are MGHRA and YSYEKL. The CDR3 consists of 16 residues. Trimming removed 1 base from V and 3 bases from J, with 14 bases in between.

CDR3 nucleotides: TGCGCCAGCAGCTTGGTGGGGGGGCTGGAAATAAACACTGAAGCTTTCTTT. It specifies CASSLVGGLEINTEAFF. V gene TRBV5-1 combines with J gene TRBJ1-1, with D possibly TRBD1 on 6 matching bases. Germline V gene data show CDR1 as SGHRS and CDR2 as YFSETQ. The CDR3 has 17 amino acids. The V end lost 0 bases, the J end lost 2 bases, and 17 bases lay between the germline ends.

The rearrangement links TRBV6-1 to TRBJ2-7, with D possibly being TRBD1 (5 bases). CDR1 MNHNS and CDR2 SASEGT come from the germline V gene. This CDR3 contains 12 residues. Trimming removed 7 bases at V and 3 bases at J, with 10 bases between. Written as DNA, the CDR3 is TGTGCCAGCACCCAGGGTTACTACGAGCAGTACTTC. Encoded protein: CASTQGYYEQYF.

The chain combines TRBV7-9 with TRBJ1-4; D remains ambiguous. Trimming stripped 1 base from V and 0 bases from J, with 9 bases between. CDR1 and CDR2 from the germline V gene are SEHNR and FQNEAQ (reference sequence). This CDR3 is 16 amino acids long. The chain's CDR3 is CASSLVSGATNEKLFF. CDR3 sequence (DNA): TGTGCCAGCAGCTTAGTGTCGGGAGCAACTAATGAAAAACTGTTTTTT.

Only a few counts were recorded for this clone. This chain connects TRBV5-6 to TRBJ1-5, with D perhaps matching TRBD1 (5 bases). CDR1 SGHDT and CDR2 YYEEEE come from the germline V gene. The CDR3 is 15 residues long. Trimming removed 0 bases from V and 0 bases from J, with 7 bases in between. The CDR3 DNA reads as TGTGCCAGCAGCTTGGAGGGGTATAGCAATCAGCCCCAGCATTTT. Its translation: CASSLEGYSNQPQHF.

V is TRBV29-1 and J is TRBJ2-1; tentatively, D is TRBD2 (5 bases). The germline gives CDR1 SQVTM, CDR2 ANQGSEA. The CDR3 length is 14 residues. V was pared by 6 bases and J by 2 bases, with 14 bases between. The CDR3 is CSVRPGFTYNEQFF. The CDR3 region has the DNA TGCAGCGTCCGACCGGGATTCACCTACAATGAGCAGTTCTTC.

The chain employs TRBV6-1 and TRBJ2-5, with 8 bases identical to TRBD2. With 3 bases clipped from V and 5 bases from J, the junction kept 11 bases outside the gene matches. The CDR3 contains 16 residues. Germline CDR1 MNHNS, CDR2 SASEGT. This chain's CDR3 is CASSEAGRGFTETQYF. The CDR3 DNA sequence: TGTGCCAGCAGTGAGGCCGGGAGGGGCTTCACGGAGACCCAGTACTTC.

The chain carries TRBV23-1 and TRBJ1-5; no firm D call. TRBV23-1 is an ORF, with its function uncertain. The CDR3 loop spans 11 amino acids. V lost 7 bases, J lost 9 bases, and 10 bases lay in between. CDR3 protein: CASIPLRPQHF. CDR3 DNA sequence: TGCGCCAGCATTCCCCTTAGGCCCCAGCATTTT.

The chain is built from TRBV29-1 and TRBJ1-1, with no clear D. V dropped 4 bases and J dropped 1 base, with 10 bases sitting between them. CDR3 size: 13 residues. Per the germline V gene, CDR1 is SQVTM and CDR2 is ANQGSEA. CDR3 in amino acids: CSVGESQNTEAFF. In DNA, the CDR3 is TGCAGCGTTGGCGAGAGTCAGAACACTGAAGCTTTCTTT.

Remarks on this clone: The germline gene is not matched at one end of the junction; a read error may be the cause. The CDR3 protein is CASSLGDRVKTEAFF. Here the CDR3 DNA reads TGTGCCAGCAGCTTGGGGGACAGGGTGAAAACTGAAGCTTTCTTT. The V call is TRBV5-4, the J call TRBJ1-1; 9 bases map to TRBD1. The CDR3 is made up of 15 amino acids. Germline loops: CDR1 SGHNT, CDR2 YYREEE (reference sequence).

The chain employs TRBV27 and TRBJ2-7, with D possibly TRBD2 on 5 matching bases. Germline assignment: CDR1 MNHEY and CDR2 SMNVEV (reference sequence). The CDR3 runs to 16 residues. Trimming pared 2 bases from V and 5 bases from J, leaving 19 bases between. The CDR3 nucleotides are TGTGCCAGCAGTTTAAGCTGGGGAGTAGTCCACCACGAGCAGTACTTC. This gives the protein CASSLSWGVVHHEQYF.

Turning to this clone: One end of the junction varies from germline; a read error may be responsible. The V gene is TRBV6-5, the J gene TRBJ2-2, with D perhaps TRBD2 (5 bases). The CDR3 sequence is 12 residues long. The germline CDR1 and CDR2 sequences are MNHEY and SVGAGI. This CDR3 reads CASSYVSGELLF. The CDR3 DNA follows: TGTGCCAGCAGTTACGTCTCCGGGGAGCTGCTTTTT.

This clone was observed a few times. The genes are TRBV6-5 and TRBJ2-1; D is unclear. Trimming removed 6 bases from V and 1 base from J, with 10 bases in between. This CDR3 is 14 amino acids long. The germline CDR1 and CDR2 sequences are MNHEY and SVGAGI. This CDR3 reads CASSILESYNEQFF. Here the CDR3 DNA reads TGTGCCAGCAGCATCTTGGAGTCCTACAATGAGCAGTTCTTC.

The rearrangement links TRBV7-9 to TRBJ2-7; D remains ambiguous. Germline CDR1 reads SEHNR; CDR2 reads FQNEAQ (reference sequence). Trimming left V 5 bases short and J 2 bases short, with 13 bases between. CDR3 length equals 14 residues. CDR3 loop: CASSTLGSPYEQYF. The CDR3 DNA sequence: TGTGCCAGCAGCACCCTAGGTTCTCCCTACGAGCAGTACTTC.

This chain uses TRBV5-4 with TRBJ2-2, with TRBD2 as a possible D gene (6 bases). This CDR3 contains 13 residues. V lost 4 bases to trimming and J lost 7 bases, with 11 bases between them. Germline lookup yields CDR1 SGHNT and CDR2 YYREEE (reference sequence). This CDR3 is CASSLGGFGELFF. In nucleotides, the CDR3 is TGTGCCAGCAGCCTCGGGGGTTTCGGGGAGCTGTTTTTT.

The chain links TRBV6-4 to TRBJ1-1, with D unclear. The germline CDR1 and CDR2 sequences are MRHNA and SNTAGT. The CDR3 sequence is 13 residues long. Trimming took 2 bases from V and 4 from J, leaving 8 bases between them. The CDR3 sequence: CASSDGGSTEAFF. The CDR3 DNA reads TGTGCCAGCAGTGACGGAGGGAGCACTGAAGCTTTCTTT.

The gene calls are TRBV2 and TRBJ1-3; 8 bases agree with TRBD1. With V trimmed by 6 bases and J by 1 base, 20 bases remained unmatched. CDR1 is SNHLY and CDR2 is FYNNEI in the germline V gene. CDR3 size: 20 residues. The CDR3 sequence is CASRDPSSGGYVVSGNTIYF. The CDR3 bases are TGTGCCAGCAGGGATCCTTCCTCAGGGGGCTATGTGGTTTCTGGAAACACCATATATTTT.

The rearrangement links TRBV5-1 to TRBJ1-2; 7 bases line up with TRBD1. Germline loops: CDR1 SGHRS, CDR2 YFSETQ. The V segment lost 4 bases and the J segment 7 bases; nucleotides outside the gene matches: 7. The CDR3 is made up of 13 amino acids. The CDR3 is CASSIQGEVGYTF. The CDR3 DNA reads TGCGCCAGCAGCATTCAGGGGGAGGTTGGCTACACCTTC.

The chain recombines TRBV19 with TRBJ1-4; weak D call: TRBD1 (5 bases). The CDR3 runs 16 residues. Germline V lookup: CDR1 LNHDA, CDR2 SQIVND (reference sequence). Trimming took off 2 bases at V and 5 bases at J, with 15 bases between the two ends. For the CDR3, the DNA is TGTGCCAGTAGTATACTCGGGGGGGGGTCCAATGAAAAACTGTTTTTT. Translation: CASSILGGGSNEKLFF.

This clone has a handful of counts. The J gene is TRBJ1-3, the V gene TRBV10-3, with 8 bases aligning to TRBD1. Looked up from germline, CDR1 is ENHRY and CDR2 is SYGVKD. V was clipped by 10 bases and J by 0 bases; unmatched bases: 5. The CDR3 has 14 amino acids. Here the CDR3 reads CATGQAGSGNTIYF. The CDR3 DNA follows: TGTGCCACGGGACAGGCGGGCTCTGGAAACACCATATATTTT.

The V call is TRBV10-3, the J call TRBJ2-7; maybe TRBD2 (6 bases). V was trimmed by 0 bases and J by 4 bases, leaving 7 bases between them. This CDR3 is 13 amino acids long. Germline CDR1 ENHRY, CDR2 SYGVKD. DNA for the CDR3: TGTGCCATCAGTGAGTCGGAGGGGTACGAGCAGTACTTC. As protein: CAISESEGYEQYF.

This clone has just one count. The chain is built from TRBV7-9 and TRBJ2-7; possibly TRBD1 for D (5 bases). This CDR3 is 16 amino acids long. V dropped 5 bases and J dropped 2 bases, with 19 bases sitting between them. Germline CDR1 reads SEHNR; CDR2 reads FQNEAQ (reference sequence). CDR3 in DNA: TGTGCCAGCAGCACCGACAGCTCCAATCCACCCTACGAGCAGTACTTC. Residues: CASSTDSSNPPYEQYF.

J is TRBJ2-7 and V is TRBV13, with no clear D. Trimming cost V 2 bases and J 5 bases, with 13 bases left between them. This CDR3 region has 14 residues. Germline CDR1 and CDR2: PRHDT and FYEKMQ (reference sequence). As DNA, the CDR3 is TGTGCCAGCAGCTTAAACCTTCAAGGAGACGAGCAGTACTTC. Its protein is CASSLNLQGDEQYF.

The chain employs TRBV28 and TRBJ1-1; D might be TRBD1 (6 bases). This CDR3 has 14 amino acids. Trimming took off 5 bases at V and 6 bases at J, with 16 bases between the two ends. Germline CDR1 reads MDHEN; CDR2 reads SYDVKM. CDR3 DNA sequence: TGTGCCAGCAGTGTGCGGGGGGGGGCCGCTGAAGCTTTCTTT. This encodes CASSVRGGAAEAFF.

The sample holds a few counts of this clone. V is TRBV6-6 and J is TRBJ1-5, with D uncertain. V was cut by 4 bases and J by 2 bases, with 9 bases left in between. The CDR3 consists of 14 residues. The germline V gene encodes CDR1 MNHNY and CDR2 SVGAGI (reference sequence). In DNA form, the CDR3 reads TGTGCCAGCAGTTGGCAGGCAGGCAATCAGCCCCAGCATTTT. Its translation is CASSWQAGNQPQHF.